Sequencing of this T cell receptor beta chain was carried out in a study of blood T cell repertoires in COVID-19. At the level of the study: The samples span acute and convalescent COVID-19 from the United States, Italy and Spain. From T cells, B-cell-depleted T cells, or PBMCs came the material, which was cDNA or gDNA.

The authors' processing: Cell counts per sample came from amplifying reference gene primers. Libraries were prepared by immunoSEQ multiplex PCR; TCRdb keeps only in-frame clonotypes and omits some of them. D and trimming come from the DNA, and the V and J calls and clone size come from that table. The sample records 300,000 or so clones, around 89% being singletons. Germline lookup yields CDR1 DFQATT and CDR2 SNEGSKA (reference sequence). This CDR3 is built from 16 residues. V gave up 3 bases and J gave up 0 bases; unmatched junction bases: 6. This TCR derives from a woman younger than 45 who had recovered from COVID-19. The chain has TRBV20-1 and TRBJ2-3; 10 positions agree with TRBD2. The specimen sequenced was peripheral blood. The CDR3 loop is CSASSGGLSSTDTQYF. The CDR3 DNA reads TGCAGTGCTAGTAGCGGGGGGTTATCTAGCACAGATACGCAGTATTTT.